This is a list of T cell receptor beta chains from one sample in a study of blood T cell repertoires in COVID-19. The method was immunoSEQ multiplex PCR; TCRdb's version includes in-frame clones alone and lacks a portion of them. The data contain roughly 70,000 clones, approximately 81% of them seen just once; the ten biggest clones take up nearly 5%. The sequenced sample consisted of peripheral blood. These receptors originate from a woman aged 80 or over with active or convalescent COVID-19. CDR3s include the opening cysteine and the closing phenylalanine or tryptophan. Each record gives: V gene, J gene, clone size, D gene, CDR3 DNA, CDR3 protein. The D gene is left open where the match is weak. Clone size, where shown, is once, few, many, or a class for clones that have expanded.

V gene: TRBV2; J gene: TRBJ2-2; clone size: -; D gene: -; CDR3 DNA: TGTGCCAGCAGTGCCCCCTGGGGCGGACAGAACACCGGGGAGCTGTTTTTT; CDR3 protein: CASSAPWGGQNTGELFF
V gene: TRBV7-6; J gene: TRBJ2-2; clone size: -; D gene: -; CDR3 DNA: TGTGCCAGCAGCTCTAAACAGTGGGCCGGGGAGCTGTTTTTT; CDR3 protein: CASSSKQWAGELFF
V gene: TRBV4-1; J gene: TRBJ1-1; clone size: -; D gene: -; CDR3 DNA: TGCGCCAGCAGCCTATTAGGGGGAGAGAGTGAAGCTTTCTTT; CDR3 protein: CASSLLGGESEAFF
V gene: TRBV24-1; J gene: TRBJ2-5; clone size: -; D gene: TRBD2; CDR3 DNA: TGTGCCACCAGTGACCCGACTAGCGTCTTGGAGACCCAGTACTTC; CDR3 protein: CATSDPTSVLETQYF
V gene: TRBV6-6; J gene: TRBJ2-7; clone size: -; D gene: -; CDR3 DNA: TGTGCCAGCACTACAATCGGGACACTTGGACGTTACGAGCAGTACTTC; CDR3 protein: CASTTIGTLGRYEQYF
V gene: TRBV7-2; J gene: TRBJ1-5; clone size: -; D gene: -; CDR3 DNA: TGTGCCAGCAGCCAAGACAGAAATCAGCCCCAGCATTTT; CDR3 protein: CASSQDRNQPQHF
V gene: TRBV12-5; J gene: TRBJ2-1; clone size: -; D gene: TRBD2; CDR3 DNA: TGTGCTAGTGGTTTTAGTAGCGGGAGCCACGGTGAGCAGTTCTTC; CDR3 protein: CASGFSSGSHGEQFF
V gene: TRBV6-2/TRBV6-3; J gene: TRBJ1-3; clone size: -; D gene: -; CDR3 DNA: TGTGCCAGCAGTTACTCGGCAACCATATATTTT; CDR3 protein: CASSYSATIYF
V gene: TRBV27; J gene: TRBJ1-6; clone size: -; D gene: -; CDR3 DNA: TGTGCCAGCAGTTTATCAGGGGTGAGCTCCTATAATTCACCCCTCCACTTT; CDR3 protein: CASSLSGVSSYNSPLHF
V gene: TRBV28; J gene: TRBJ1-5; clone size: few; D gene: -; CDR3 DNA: TGTGCCAGCAGTTACGGGACACTCAATCAGCCCCAGCATTTT; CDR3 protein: CASSYGTLNQPQHF
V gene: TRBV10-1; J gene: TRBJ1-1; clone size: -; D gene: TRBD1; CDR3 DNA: TGCGCCAGCTCACCTGAGACAGGGAGGACTGAAGCTTTCTTT; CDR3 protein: CASSPETGRTEAFF
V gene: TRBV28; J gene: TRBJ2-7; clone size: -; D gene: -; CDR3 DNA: TGTGCCAGCACTGACCCCCAGGGCGGCTCCTACGAGCAGTACTTC; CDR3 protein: CASTDPQGGSYEQYF
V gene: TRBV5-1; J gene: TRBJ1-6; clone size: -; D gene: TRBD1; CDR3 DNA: TGCGCCAGCAGCCAGACAGGGGCGTCGAGCTCCTATAATTCACCCCTCCACTTT; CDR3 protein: CASSQTGASSSYNSPLHF
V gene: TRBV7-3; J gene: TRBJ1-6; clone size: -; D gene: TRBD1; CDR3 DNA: TGTGCCAGCAGCATGACAGGGTTAGTTGGATCACCCCTCCACTTT; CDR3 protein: CASSMTGLVGSPLHF
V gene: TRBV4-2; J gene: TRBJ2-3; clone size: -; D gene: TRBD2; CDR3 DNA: TGTGCCAGCAGCCAGACGCTAGCGGGAGACACTAGCACAGATACGCAGTATTTT; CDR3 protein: CASSQTLAGDTSTDTQYF
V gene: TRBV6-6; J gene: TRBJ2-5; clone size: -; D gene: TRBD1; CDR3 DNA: TGTGCCAGCAGTCTTTCGGGACAGGGGCCTCAAGAGACCCAGTACTTC; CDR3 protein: CASSLSGQGPQETQYF
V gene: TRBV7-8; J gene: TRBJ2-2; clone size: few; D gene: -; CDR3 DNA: TGTGCCAGCAGCTTACATATACAGAACACCGGGGAGCTGTTTTTT; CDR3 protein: CASSLHIQNTGELFF
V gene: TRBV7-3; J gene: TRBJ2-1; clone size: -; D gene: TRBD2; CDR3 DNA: TGTGCCAGCAGCTTACTAGCGGGGTACAATGAGCAGTTCTTC; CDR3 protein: CASSLLAGYNEQFF
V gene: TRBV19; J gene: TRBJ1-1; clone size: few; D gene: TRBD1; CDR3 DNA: TGTGCCAGTAGTCCCCGACGATGGGACAGAATCATGAACACTGAAGCTTTCTTT; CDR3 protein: CASSPRRWDRIMNTEAFF
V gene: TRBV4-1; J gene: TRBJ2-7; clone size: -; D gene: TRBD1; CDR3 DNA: TGCGCCAGCAGCCCTCTCGCCGGGACAGGGTCGTACGAGCAGTACTTC; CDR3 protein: CASSPLAGTGSYEQYF
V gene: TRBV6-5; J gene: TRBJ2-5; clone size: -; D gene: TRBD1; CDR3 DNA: TGTGCCAGCAGTCGAGGGACAGGGGGGGAGACCCAGTACTTC; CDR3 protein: CASSRGTGGETQYF
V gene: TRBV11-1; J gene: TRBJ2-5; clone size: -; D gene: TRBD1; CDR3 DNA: TGTGCCAGCAGCCCGTTTCAGGGGACAGGGACCCAGTACTTC; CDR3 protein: CASSPFQGTGTQYF
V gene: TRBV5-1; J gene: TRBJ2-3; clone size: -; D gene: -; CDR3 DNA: TGCGCCAGCAGCTTACGGACTAGCACAGATACGCAGTATTTT; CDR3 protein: CASSLRTSTDTQYF
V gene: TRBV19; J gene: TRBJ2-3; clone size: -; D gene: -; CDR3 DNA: TGTGCCAGTAGTCCCTCAGGGGTCGACGCAGATACGCAGTATTTT; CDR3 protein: CASSPSGVDADTQYF
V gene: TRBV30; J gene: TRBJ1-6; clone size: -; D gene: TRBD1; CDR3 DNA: TGTGCCTGGAGAGCTCCGGGACAGGGGGCAAGGAATTCACCCCTCCACTTT; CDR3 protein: CAWRAPGQGARNSPLHF
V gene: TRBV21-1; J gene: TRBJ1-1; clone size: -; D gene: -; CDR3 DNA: TGTGCCAGCAGCAACGGGACACATGGCGCTTTCTTT; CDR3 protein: CASSNGTHGAFF
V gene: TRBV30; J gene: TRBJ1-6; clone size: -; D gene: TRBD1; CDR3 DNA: TGTGCCCGGGCCGCGACAGGGGAATCACCCCTCCACTTT; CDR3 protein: CARAATGESPLHF
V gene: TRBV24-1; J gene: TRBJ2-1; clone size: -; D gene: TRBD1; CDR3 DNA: TGTGCCACCAGTGATCCCCGGACAGGCTCCTACAATGAGCAGTTCTTC; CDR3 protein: CATSDPRTGSYNEQFF
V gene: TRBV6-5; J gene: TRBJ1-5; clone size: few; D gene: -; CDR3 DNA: TGTGCCAGCAGAGTCCAGGGGAACGATCAGCCCCAGCATTTT; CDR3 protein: CASRVQGNDQPQHF
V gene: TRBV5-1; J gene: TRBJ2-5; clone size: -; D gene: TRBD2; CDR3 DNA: TGCGCCAGCAGCTCTGGTGGAGCGGGAGGGGTAGAGACCCAGTACTTC; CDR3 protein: CASSSGGAGGVETQYF
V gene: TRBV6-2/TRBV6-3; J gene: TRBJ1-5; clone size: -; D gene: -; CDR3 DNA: TGTGCCAGCAGTTACTCGAAGTACAGGGGCAATCAGCCCCAGCATTTT; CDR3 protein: CASSYSKYRGNQPQHF
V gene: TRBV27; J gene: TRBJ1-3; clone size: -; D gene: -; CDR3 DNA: TGTGCCAGCAGTTTATACAGGGGAAACACCATATATTTT; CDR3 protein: CASSLYRGNTIYF
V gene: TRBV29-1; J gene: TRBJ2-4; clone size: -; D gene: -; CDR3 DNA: TGCAGCGTTTTGTTTGCGGGATACCTTGATGGGTTCTCCCCGGGAAAAGCCAAAAACATTCAGTACTTC; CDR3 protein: CSVLFAGYLDGFSPGKAKNIQYF
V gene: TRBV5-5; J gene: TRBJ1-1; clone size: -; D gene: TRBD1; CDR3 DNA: TGTGCCAGCAGCTTCCTACAGGGGAGGAACACTGAAGCTTTCTTT; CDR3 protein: CASSFLQGRNTEAFF
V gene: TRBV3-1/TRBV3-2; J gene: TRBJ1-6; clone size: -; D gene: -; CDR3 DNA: TGTGCCAGCAGCCCCGACACGAATTCACCCCTCCACTTT; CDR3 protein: CASSPDTNSPLHF
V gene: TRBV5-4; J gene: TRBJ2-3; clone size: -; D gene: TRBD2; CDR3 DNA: TGTGCCAGCAGCTTAAAGCGGGATAGATACACAGATACGCAGTATTTT; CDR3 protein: CASSLKRDRYTDTQYF